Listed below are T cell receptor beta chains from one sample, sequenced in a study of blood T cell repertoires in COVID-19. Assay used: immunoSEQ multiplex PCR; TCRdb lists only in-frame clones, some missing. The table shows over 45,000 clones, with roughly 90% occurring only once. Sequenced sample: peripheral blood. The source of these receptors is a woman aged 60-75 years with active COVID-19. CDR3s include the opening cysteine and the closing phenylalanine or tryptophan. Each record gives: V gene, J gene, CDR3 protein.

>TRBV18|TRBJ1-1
CASSPLGRLVGTGNTEAFF
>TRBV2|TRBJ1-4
CASSVFPQGGEKLFF
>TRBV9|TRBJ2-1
CASSFGGSYNEQFF
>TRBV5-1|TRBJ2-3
CASSLESYTDTQYF
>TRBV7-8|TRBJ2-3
CASSLTLGQGTDTQYF
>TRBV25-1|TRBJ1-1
CATGQGNTEAFF
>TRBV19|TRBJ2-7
CASRRFLTAPYYEQYF
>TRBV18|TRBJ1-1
CASSSSGGTEAFF
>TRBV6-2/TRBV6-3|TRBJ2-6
CASSYSSGVSSGANVLTF
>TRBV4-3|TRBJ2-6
CASSQDAGPSGANVLTF
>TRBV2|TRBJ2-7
CASSVRGKYEQYF
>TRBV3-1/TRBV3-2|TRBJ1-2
CASSPSTGTLGYTF
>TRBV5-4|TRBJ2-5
CASSRTVFEETQYF
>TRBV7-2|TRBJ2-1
CASSRTGTGVDNEQFF
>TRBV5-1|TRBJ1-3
CASSLGSPTGNTIYF